What follows are 11 T cell receptor beta chains derived from one specimen sequenced in a study of T cells in Graves' hyperthyroidism and ophthalmopathy. Amplified regions were TCR beta CDR3 sequences from RNA transcripts. The HTBI primer set was used in a first-round RT-PCR of the TCR CDR3. TCRdb reprocessed the multiplex PCR reads via MiXCR and lists one record per CDR3 protein. The sample shows 400,000 or so distinct CDR3 sequences, around 15% of them seen only once. The source material was blood. Receptor source: a man aged 50 to 60 with Graves' ophthalmopathy.

This clonotype was counted ten times or more. This chain links TRBV7-3 with TRBJ2-1, with D perhaps matching TRBD2 (6 bases). CDR1 is SGHTA and CDR2 is FQGTGA in the germline V gene. This CDR3 has 13 amino acids. With 0 bases removed from V and 10 bases from J, the gap between germline ends came to 10 bases. CDR3 coding DNA: TGTGCCAGCAGCTTAACTTTGGAGGGGGAGCAGTTCTTC. Translating it yields CASSLTLEGEQFF.

The CDR3 reads CASSQQAGGPYEQYF. CDR3 bases: TGCGCCAGCAGCCAGCAGGCGGGAGGGCCATACGAGCAGTACTTC. The chain combines TRBV5-1 with TRBJ2-7; 9 bases match TRBD2. Germline V lookup: CDR1 SGHRS, CDR2 YFSETQ. Germline trimming cut 4 bases from V and 4 bases from J; bases unmatched to any gene: 9. This CDR3 has 15 amino acids.

The chain combines TRBV19 with TRBJ2-1; no firm D call. Germline assignment: CDR1 LNHDA and CDR2 SQIVND (reference sequence). V was shortened by 2 bases and J by 9 bases, with 23 bases between the two germline ends. This CDR3 contains 17 residues. The CDR3 region is CASSIRVGSSTRTEQFF. The CDR3 nucleotides are TGTGCCAGTAGTATACGAGTTGGGTCCTCGACGAGGACTGAGCAGTTCTTC.

The rearrangement uses TRBV10-3 and TRBJ1-5; 7 bases fit TRBD1. The germline CDR1 and CDR2 sequences are ENHRY and SYGVKD. After removal of 5 bases from V and 4 bases from J, the junction contained 5 bases not matched to a gene. The CDR3 length is 14 residues. This CDR3 reads CAISNRDRNQPQHF. CDR3 bases: TGTGCCATCAGTAACCGGGACAGAAATCAGCCCCAGCATTTT.

Many counts were recorded for this clonotype. The genes are TRBV2 and TRBJ2-3; possible D gene TRBD2, 6 bases. The CDR3 loop spans 16 amino acids. Germline CDR1 SNHLY, CDR2 FYNNEI. The V end was cut by 4 bases, the J end by 0 bases, with 14 bases between. CDR3 DNA: TGTGCCAGCAGTGGTCTAGCGTTAGCAAGCACAGATACGCAGTATTTT. Translation gives CASSGLALASTDTQYF.

The chain combines TRBV20-1 with TRBJ2-7; 8 nucleotides agree with TRBD1. The CDR3 has 12 residues. With V trimmed by 6 bases and J by 3 bases, 4 bases remained unmatched. Germline V gene lookup returns CDR1 DFQATT and CDR2 SNEGSKA (reference sequence). The CDR3 DNA is TGCAGTGCAAAGGGACAGGACTACGAGCAGTACTTC. Translation gives CSAKGQDYEQYF.

The chain employs TRBV10-3 and TRBJ1-1; D not resolved. This CDR3 is 11 amino acids long. V was pared by 11 bases and J by 1 base, with 8 bases between. CDR1 is ENHRY and CDR2 is SYGVKD in the germline V gene. This CDR3 is CAAKKNTEAFF. The CDR3 region has the DNA TGTGCCGCAAAAAAGAACACTGAAGCTTTCTTT.

This clonotype was seen at least ten times. The DNA of the CDR3 is TGTGCCAGCAGTTTATATCCGGACAGGTGGGCTTCACCCCTCCACTTT. Its translation: CASSLYPDRWASPLHF. V gene TRBV27 combines with J gene TRBJ1-6, with 7 bases fitting TRBD1. V was clipped by 1 base and J by 9 bases; unmatched bases: 9. The CDR3 runs 16 residues. Germline V lookup: CDR1 MNHEY, CDR2 SMNVEV (reference sequence).

This clonotype was recorded at least ten times. This chain joins TRBV6-1 and TRBJ2-3; D perhaps matches TRBD2 (5 bases). This CDR3 is 15 amino acids long. V lost 6 bases to trimming and J lost 2 bases, with 15 bases between them. CDR1 is MNHNS and CDR2 is SASEGT in the germline V gene. In DNA form, the CDR3 reads TGTGCCAGCAGCCCCGGACTTGCGAACACAGATACGCAGTATTTT. Its protein is CASSPGLANTDTQYF.

There are many counts of this clonotype. This chain links TRBV10-3 with TRBJ2-1; TRBD2 matches 13 bases. From germline, CDR1 is ENHRY and CDR2 SYGVKD. V lost 6 bases and J lost 7; bases outside the gene matches: 6. This CDR3 spans 15 amino acids. CDR3 coding DNA: TGTGCCATCAGCGGACTAGCGGGAGTGGGAAATGAGCAGTTCTTC. Amino acid sequence: CAISGLAGVGNEQFF.

This clonotype showed up just a few times. Being one base from a much bigger clone, this may be a read error. The chain carries TRBV5-1 and TRBJ2-1, with TRBD2 matching over 10 bases. Germline V gives CDR1 SGHRS, CDR2 YFSETQ. Trimming took 4 bases from V and 10 from J; bases not matched to a gene: 14. The CDR3 totals 16 residues. This CDR3 is CASSQLPIAGGNEQFF. DNA of the CDR3: TGCGCCAGCAGCCAACTTCCCATAGCGGGAGGAAACGAGCAGTTCTTC.